The entry that follows covers one TCR beta chain sequence. The sample belongs to a study of blood T cell repertoires in COVID-19. Study in general: Spain, Italy and the United States supplied samples that represented acute and convalescent COVID-19.

Deletions cut 6 bases from V and 7 bases from J, with 18 bases between. The germline CDR1 and CDR2 sequences are MNHEY and SVGAGI. The CDR3 is made up of 14 amino acids. Assay: immunoSEQ multiplex PCR; the TCRdb copy retains only in-frame clones and omits some. This sample has 150,000 to 200,000 clones, with more than 80% found just once. The material sequenced was peripheral blood. This chain connects TRBV6-5 to TRBJ1-2; D is undetermined. This receptor was identified in a woman in her forties with COVID-19, enrolled during active disease. The CDR3 protein is CASRAPGRLGGYTF. The DNA of the CDR3 is TGTGCCAGCAGGGCTCCGGGTCGTCTTGGTGGCTACACCTTC.